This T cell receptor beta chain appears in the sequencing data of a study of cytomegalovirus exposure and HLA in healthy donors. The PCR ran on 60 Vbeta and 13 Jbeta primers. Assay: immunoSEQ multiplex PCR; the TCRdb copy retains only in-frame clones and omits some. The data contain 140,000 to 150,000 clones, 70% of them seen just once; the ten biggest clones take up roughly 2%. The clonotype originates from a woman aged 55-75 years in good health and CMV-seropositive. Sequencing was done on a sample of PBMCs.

CDR3 sequence reads: CASTSGQSSYNEQFF. In DNA, the CDR3 is TGTGCCAGCACTAGTGGACAGAGCTCCTACAATGAGCAGTTCTTC. The chain has TRBV28 and TRBJ2-1; a possible D gene is TRBD1 (6 bases). V was pared by 7 bases and J by 0 bases, with 13 bases between. The CDR3 runs to 15 residues. Germline lookup yields CDR1 MDHEN and CDR2 SYDVKM.